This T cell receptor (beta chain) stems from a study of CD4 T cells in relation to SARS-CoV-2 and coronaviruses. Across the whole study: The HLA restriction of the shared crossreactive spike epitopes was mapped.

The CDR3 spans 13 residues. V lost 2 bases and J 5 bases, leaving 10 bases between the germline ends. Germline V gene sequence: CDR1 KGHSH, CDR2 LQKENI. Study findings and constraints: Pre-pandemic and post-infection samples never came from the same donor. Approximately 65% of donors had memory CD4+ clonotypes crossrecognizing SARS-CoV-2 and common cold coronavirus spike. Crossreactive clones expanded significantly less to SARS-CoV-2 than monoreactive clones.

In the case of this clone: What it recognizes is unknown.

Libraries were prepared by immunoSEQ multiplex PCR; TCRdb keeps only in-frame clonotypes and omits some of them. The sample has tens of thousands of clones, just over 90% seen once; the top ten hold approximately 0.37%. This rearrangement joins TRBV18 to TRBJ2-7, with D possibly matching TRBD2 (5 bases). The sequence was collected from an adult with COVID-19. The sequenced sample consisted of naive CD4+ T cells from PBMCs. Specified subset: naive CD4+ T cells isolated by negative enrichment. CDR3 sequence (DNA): TGTGCCAGCTCACCAGCTTCGGGGAACGAGCAGTACTTC. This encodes CASSPASGNEQYF.